Presented here are 26 T cell receptor beta chains from one specimen sequenced in a study of T cell responses to AZD1222 COVID-19 vaccine. Clones were read by immunoSEQ multiplex PCR, and TCRdb kept only the in-frame ones, dropping some. The sample lists about 130,000 clones; roughly 93% were seen once. The specimen was peripheral blood, collected 28 days after the second AZD1222 dose. The receptors stem from an adult who received the AZD1222 COVID-19 vaccine.

The chain is built from TRBV4-3 and TRBJ2-7; a weak D match, TRBD2 (6 bases). Germline V gives CDR1 LGHNA, CDR2 YSLEER. The CDR3 length is 14 residues. Trimming took off 0 bases at V and 3 bases at J, with 9 bases between the two ends. The CDR3 DNA sequence: TGCGCCAGCAGCCAAGAGTCCGGGAGCTACGAGCAGTACTTC. Its protein product is CASSQESGSYEQYF.

The gene calls are TRBV6-5 and TRBJ1-5; D is possibly TRBD1 (6 bases). Germline V CDR1 and CDR2: MNHEY, SVGAGI. Trimming stripped 4 bases from V and 6 bases from J, with 10 bases between. The CDR3 is 13 amino acids. CDR3 residues: CASSWRGAQPQHF. As DNA, the CDR3 is TGTGCCAGCAGTTGGAGGGGGGCTCAGCCCCAGCATTTT.

This chain uses TRBV2 with TRBJ1-1, with 9 bases aligning to TRBD1. Germline CDR1 reads SNHLY; CDR2 reads FYNNEI. The CDR3 totals 14 residues. V shed 5 bases and J 1 base; nucleotides not matched to a gene: 2. CDR3 loop: CASSRTGANTEAFF. The CDR3 region has the DNA TGTGCCAGCAGTAGGACAGGGGCGAACACTGAAGCTTTCTTT.

The chain uses TRBV19 and TRBJ2-2; D is unresolved. CDR3 length: 15 residues. V dropped 5 bases and J dropped 0 bases, with 10 bases sitting between them. Germline lookup yields CDR1 LNHDA and CDR2 SQIVND (reference sequence). CDR3 in amino acids: CASSRRRTNTGELFF. The CDR3 nucleotides read TGTGCCAGTAGTCGTCGCAGAACGAACACCGGGGAGCTGTTTTTT.

The chain links TRBV24-1 to TRBJ2-5, with D perhaps given as TRBD1 or TRBD2 (5 bases each). V dropped 4 bases and J dropped 3 bases, with 14 bases sitting between them. Germline CDR1 reads KGHDR; CDR2 reads SFDVKD. The CDR3 has 15 amino acids. The CDR3 coding sequence is TGTGCCACCAGTGAGTTGGGACCGTCTAAAGAGACCCAGTACTTC. It is translated as CATSELGPSKETQYF.

The genes are TRBV28 and TRBJ2-1; TRBD2 matches at 7 bases. Germline CDR1 MDHEN, CDR2 SYDVKM. Trimming at V came to 3 bases and at J to 4 bases, leaving 12 bases not matched to a gene. CDR3 size: 17 residues. CDR3 in DNA: TGTGCCAGCAGTTTGTGGAGTTGGAGGCGGGAGTACAATGAGCAGTTCTTC. Protein product: CASSLWSWRREYNEQFF. The whole variable domain, filled in from reference TRBV28 and TRBJ2-1, reads DVKVTQSSRYLVKRTGEKVFLECVQDMDHENMFWYRQDPGLGLRLIYFSYDVKMKEKGDIPEGYSVSREKKERFSLILESASTNQTSMYLCASSLWSWRREYNEQFFGPGTRLTVL.

This clone appeared a single time. The chain links TRBV7-6 to TRBJ1-1, with unresolved D. V was pared by 5 bases and J by 0 bases, with 13 bases between. The V gene's germline CDR1 is SGHVS and CDR2 FNYEAQ. The CDR3 spans 15 residues. The CDR3 reads CASSPRLDVNTEAFF. The CDR3 coding sequence is TGTGCCAGCAGCCCAAGACTGGATGTGAACACTGAAGCTTTCTTT.

The genes are TRBV7-8 and TRBJ2-1; 9 bases align to TRBD2. Trimming cost V 2 bases and J 2 bases; bases outside gene matches: 7. Germline V gene data show CDR1 as SGHVS and CDR2 as FQNEAQ. The CDR3 length is 17 residues. The CDR3 region is CASSLRASGVTYNEQFF. The CDR3, as DNA: TGTGCCAGCAGCTTAAGGGCTAGCGGGGTCACCTACAATGAGCAGTTCTTC.

The gene calls are TRBV6-5 and TRBJ1-5; tentative D call: TRBD1 (5 bases). Germline V gene sequence: CDR1 MNHEY, CDR2 SVGAGI. With 2 bases removed from V and 3 bases from J, the gap between germline ends came to 8 bases. The CDR3 totals 14 residues. CDR3 sequence: CASSYRGDNQPQHF. DNA of the CDR3: TGTGCCAGCAGTTACCGGGGGGACAATCAGCCCCAGCATTTT.

The chain recombines TRBV10-3 with TRBJ2-2, with 7 nucleotides matching TRBD1. CDR3 length: 16 residues. Germline assignment: CDR1 ENHRY and CDR2 SYGVKD. Losses at the gene ends were 0 bases for V and 4 bases for J; bases not matched to a gene: 5. In DNA form, the CDR3 reads TGTGCCATCAGTGAGTCGGGGACAGCCATCACCGGGGAGCTGTTTTTT. Translation gives CAISESGTAITGELFF.

The chain recombines TRBV7-9 with TRBJ2-5; TRBD2 is a possible D gene (5 bases). The V and J ends lost 5 bases and 2 bases respectively, with 12 bases between them. From germline, CDR1 is SEHNR and CDR2 FQNEAQ (reference sequence). The CDR3 has 14 residues. CDR3 sequence: CASSVMTGQETQYF. The DNA for the CDR3 is TGTGCCAGCAGCGTCATGACGGGGCAAGAGACCCAGTACTTC.

The J gene is TRBJ1-5, the V gene TRBV19, with TRBD1 matching over 7 bases. Germline CDR1 and CDR2: LNHDA and SQIVND (reference sequence). The CDR3 length is 14 residues. V gave up 5 bases and J gave up 5 bases; unmatched junction bases: 6. The CDR3 sequence: CASSPGTVHQPQHF. The CDR3 DNA reads as TGTGCCAGTAGTCCCGGGACAGTCCATCAGCCCCAGCATTTT.

V usage is TRBV28 and J usage is TRBJ1-5; no definite D call. V lost 1 base to trimming and J lost 7 bases, with 11 bases between them. The CDR3 totals 14 residues. The germline V gene has CDR1 MDHEN and CDR2 SYDVKM. The CDR3 DNA reads as TGTGCCAGCAGTTTATTGCGGGGTCGCCAGCCCCAGCATTTT. Translated, it gives CASSLLRGRQPQHF.

This chain links TRBV12-3 or TRBV12-4 with TRBJ1-3; 8 bases line up with TRBD1. This CDR3 is built from 12 residues. The V segment lost 10 bases and the J segment 3 bases; nucleotides outside the gene matches: 2. CDR3 residues: CATGGDGNTIYF. CDR3 in DNA: TGTGCCACAGGGGGCGATGGAAACACCATATATTTT.

V and J are TRBV27 and TRBJ2-7, with D perhaps matching TRBD1 (6 bases). From germline, CDR1 is MNHEY and CDR2 SMNVEV (reference sequence). This CDR3 comprises 16 residues. Trimming cost V 8 bases and J 3 bases, with 23 bases left between them. For the CDR3, the DNA is TGTGCCAGCGCATGGACAGTTTTCTCCTCCTACTACGAGCAGTACTTC. Translation: CASAWTVFSSYYEQYF.

The CDR3 DNA sequence: TGCGCCAGCAGCCAAAGCGCGGCGGGGAGCTCCTACGAGCAGTACTTC. It codes for CASSQSAAGSSYEQYF. The chain has TRBV4-3 and TRBJ2-7; D perhaps matches TRBD2 (6 bases). Germline V CDR1 and CDR2: LGHNA, YSLEER. Trimming took 2 bases from V and 0 from J, leaving 14 bases between them. This CDR3 is 16 amino acids long.

V usage is TRBV4-1 and J usage is TRBJ2-1; tentatively, D is TRBD2 (6 bases). V was shortened by 2 bases and J by 10 bases, with 18 bases between the two germline ends. The CDR3 totals 15 residues. The germline V gene encodes CDR1 MGHRA and CDR2 YSYEKL. CDR3: CASSQLGTRMKEQFF. CDR3 DNA sequence: TGCGCCAGCAGCCAACTGGGGACTCGTATGAAGGAGCAGTTCTTC.

The gene calls are TRBV7-9 and TRBJ1-6; TRBD1 matches 7 bases. Trimming took 4 bases from V and 8 from J; bases not matched to a gene: 2. The CDR3 covers 13 residues. Germline V lookup: CDR1 SEHNR, CDR2 FQNEAQ (reference sequence). DNA of the CDR3: TGTGCCAGCAGCTACACAGGGGATTCACCCCTCCACTTT. It encodes CASSYTGDSPLHF.

The chain employs TRBV6-5 and TRBJ1-1; D perhaps matches TRBD1 (5 bases). Looked up from germline, CDR1 is MNHEY and CDR2 is SVGAGI. The germline V and J ends were trimmed by 2 bases and 2 bases, with 9 bases remaining between them. This CDR3 has 14 residues. The CDR3, as DNA: TGTGCCAGCAGTTACGGACACCTAAACACTGAAGCTTTCTTT. This gives the protein CASSYGHLNTEAFF.

The chain combines TRBV20-1 with TRBJ2-7; D remains unclear. CDR3 length equals 13 residues. CDR1 and CDR2 (germline): DFQATT, SNEGSKA (reference sequence). V was shortened by 3 bases and J by 2 bases, with 11 bases between the two germline ends. CDR3 in DNA: TGCAGTGCTAGTGCCGACCGGCCCTACGAGCAGTACTTC. It translates to CSASADRPYEQYF.

The gene calls are TRBV7-9 and TRBJ1-2; TRBD1 might be the D (6 bases). The ends were cut back, 3 bases at V and 2 bases at J, with 13 bases in the middle. The CDR3 contains 15 residues. CDR1 SEHNR and CDR2 FQNEAQ come from the germline V gene (reference sequence). CDR3 loop: CASSLGASPNYGYTF. CDR3 sequence (DNA): TGTGCCAGCAGCTTGGGGGCCAGCCCCAACTATGGCTACACCTTC. Complete variable domain (other parts from reference TRBV7-9 and TRBJ1-2): DTGVSQNPRHKITKRGQNVTFRCDPISEHNRLYWYRQTLGQGPEFLTYFQNEAQLEKSRLLSDRFSAERPKGSFSTLEIQRTEQGDSAMYLCASSLGASPNYGYTFGSGTRLTVV.

J is TRBJ2-7 and V is TRBV19, with D uncertain. From germline, CDR1 is LNHDA and CDR2 SQIVND (reference sequence). CDR3 length equals 13 residues. With 5 bases removed from V and 7 bases from J, the gap between germline ends came to 15 bases. As DNA, the CDR3 is TGTGCCAGTAGTCCCCCGGGTCTAAGGGAGCAGTACTTC. Translation gives CASSPPGLREQYF.

The chain links TRBV5-1 to TRBJ2-5; D ambiguous. V lost 0 bases and J 1 base, leaving 7 bases between the germline ends. The germline gives CDR1 SGHRS, CDR2 YFSETQ. The CDR3 is 14 amino acids. DNA of the CDR3: TGCGCCAGCAGCTTGGAGGCGGTCCAAGAGACCCAGTACTTC. Its protein product is CASSLEAVQETQYF. Complete variable domain (other parts from reference TRBV5-1 and TRBJ2-5): KAGVTQTPRYLIKTRGQQVTLSCSPISGHRSVSWYQQTPGQGLQFLFEYFSETQRNKGNFPGRFSGRQFSNSRSEMNVSTLELGDSALYLCASSLEAVQETQYFGPGTRLLVL.

The chain joins TRBV19 to TRBJ1-2; tentative D call: TRBD1 (5 bases). Germline values: CDR1 LNHDA, CDR2 SQIVND (reference sequence). The CDR3 spans 16 residues. V lost 6 bases to trimming and J lost 10 bases, with 27 bases between them. Here the CDR3 DNA reads TGTGCCAGTAGCTTCGGAGGGAGAGGGGCCTTGGAGTCCTACACCTTC. Its translation is CASSFGGRGALESYTF.

The chain has TRBV12-3 or TRBV12-4 and TRBJ2-3, with D hard to call. V lost 4 bases and J lost 6, with 8 bases in between. This CDR3 contains 12 residues. The CDR3 loop is CASSSQTDTQYF. The CDR3 nucleotides are TGTGCCAGCAGTTCTCAGACGGATACGCAGTATTTT.

The genes are TRBV30 and TRBJ1-1, with no clear D. The CDR3 length is 11 residues. V dropped 8 bases and J dropped 3 bases, with 10 bases sitting between them. The germline gives CDR1 GTSNPN, CDR2 SVGIG (reference sequence). This CDR3 reads CAGWGHTEAFF. In nucleotides, the CDR3 is TGTGCCGGCTGGGGTCACACTGAAGCTTTCTTT.